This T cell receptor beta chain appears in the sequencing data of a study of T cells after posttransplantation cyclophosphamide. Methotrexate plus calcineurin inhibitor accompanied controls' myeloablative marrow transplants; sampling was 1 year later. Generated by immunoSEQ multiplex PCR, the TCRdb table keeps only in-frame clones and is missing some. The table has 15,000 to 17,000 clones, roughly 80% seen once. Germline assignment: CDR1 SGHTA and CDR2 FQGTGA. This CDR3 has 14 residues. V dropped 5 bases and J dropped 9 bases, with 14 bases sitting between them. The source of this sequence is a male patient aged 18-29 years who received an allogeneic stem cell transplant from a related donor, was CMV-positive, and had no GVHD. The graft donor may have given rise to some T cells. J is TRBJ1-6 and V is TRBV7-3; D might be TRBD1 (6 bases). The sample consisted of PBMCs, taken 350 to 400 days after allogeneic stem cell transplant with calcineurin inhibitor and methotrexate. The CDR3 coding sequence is TGTGCCAGCAGCCTCGGACAGCAAGGTTCACCCCTCCACTTT. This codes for CASSLGQQGSPLHF.